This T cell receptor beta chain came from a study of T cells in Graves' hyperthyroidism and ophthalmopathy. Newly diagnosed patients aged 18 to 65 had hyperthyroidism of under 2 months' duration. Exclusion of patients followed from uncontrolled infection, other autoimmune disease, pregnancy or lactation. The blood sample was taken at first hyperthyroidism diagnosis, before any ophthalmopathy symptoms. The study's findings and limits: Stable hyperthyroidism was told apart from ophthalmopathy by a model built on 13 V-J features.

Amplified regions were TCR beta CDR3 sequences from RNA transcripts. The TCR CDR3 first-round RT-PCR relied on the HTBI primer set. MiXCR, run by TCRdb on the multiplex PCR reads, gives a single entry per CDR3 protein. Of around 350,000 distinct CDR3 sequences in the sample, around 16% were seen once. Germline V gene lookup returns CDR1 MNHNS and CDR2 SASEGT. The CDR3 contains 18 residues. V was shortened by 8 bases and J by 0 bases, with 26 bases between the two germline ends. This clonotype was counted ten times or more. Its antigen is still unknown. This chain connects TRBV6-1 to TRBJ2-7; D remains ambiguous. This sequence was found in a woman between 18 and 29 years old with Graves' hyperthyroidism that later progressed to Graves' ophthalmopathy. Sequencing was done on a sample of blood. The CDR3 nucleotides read TGTGCCAGCCAGCGTGGCCCCAATTGGGGTCCGAGCTCCTACGAGCAGTACTTC. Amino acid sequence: CASQRGPNWGPSSYEQYF.